This T cell receptor beta chain was identified in a study of shared clonotypes between healthy human individuals. Overall study context: In total, the donors were two women and a few men aged 18 to 49.

Using immunoSEQ multiplex PCR, the repertoire was profiled, and TCRdb retains in-frame clones only, with some absent. Among more than 1 million clones listed, about four fifths were seen once. Germline V gives CDR1 LNHDA, CDR2 SQIVND (reference sequence). Trimming stripped 10 bases from V and 0 bases from J, with 19 bases between. The CDR3 totals 16 residues. The sequence was collected from a man between 18 and 29 years old in good health. Some clones in this sample may be carry-over from other donors' samples. The specimen was memory CD4+ T cells from PBMCs. Subset described: CD45RA-negative fraction. The chain recombines TRBV19 with TRBJ1-5; a possible D gene is TRBD1 (6 bases). CDR3 DNA sequence: TGTGCCACCCAGGACAGAACGGATTATAGCAATCAGCCCCAGCATTTT. Translating it yields CATQDRTDYSNQPQHF.